This T cell receptor (beta chain) was obtained from a study of T cells after yellow fever vaccination. Study information: Preparation used SMART-Seq v4 Ultra Low Input for the low-cell-number fractions. Findings of the study overall: Re-detected after boosting: most primary clones, around 96% of CD4 and 80% to 90% of CD8. The secondary T-cell response peaked on day 5, not day 15, but was weaker.

Template switching with 5'RACE generated the TCR cDNA and added a universal primer site and UMIs. One entry per CDR3 protein, called by TCRdb with MiXCR from the 5' RACE reads. The sample lists 300,000 to 350,000 distinct CDR3 sequences, around 4.4% occurring once. Of note for this clonotype: Its antigen remains unidentified.

This TCR was recovered from a young man who received the YFV17D yellow fever vaccine. Sequencing was performed on PBMCs, taken 15 days after the yellow fever booster vaccination.

This CDR3 reads CASSPSLTGLNTEAFF. CDR3 in DNA: TGTGCCAGCTCACCATCCCTTACGGGACTAAACACTGAAGCTTTCTTT. The chain combines TRBV18 with TRBJ1-1; tentatively, D is TRBD1 (5 bases). V was pared by 2 bases and J by 2 bases, with 15 bases between. CDR3 length: 16 amino acids. Looked up from germline, CDR1 is KGHSH and CDR2 is LQKENI.